This TCR beta chain was captured in a study of OX40 agonist ivuxolimab in advanced cancers. As for the study in general: A history of anti-PD-1, anti-PD-L1 or anti-CTLA-4 therapy was acceptable, and more than 30% had some.

Study findings and constraints: At doses 0.1 to 3.0 mg/kg, CD4+ and CD8+ clones expanded.

Turning to this clone: The antigen is unknown. Different DNA sequences within this sample yield the same CDR3.

The CDR3 runs to 12 residues. With 6 bases clipped from V and 3 bases from J, the junction kept 2 bases outside the gene matches. Germline V lookup: CDR1 LNHDA, CDR2 SQIVND (reference sequence). Sequencing used immunoSEQ multiplex PCR; TCRdb keeps in-frame clones, though not all of them. Counted here are more than 25,000 clones, approximately 84% occurring once; the ten biggest clones make up about a quarter. The sequence was collected from an adult with an advanced solid tumor such as melanoma, head and neck, liver or kidney cancer. V and J are TRBV19 and TRBJ2-7; 7 positions agree with TRBD1. Here the sequenced sample was CD4+ or CD8+ T cells sorted from blood, taken in a trial of the OX40 agonist ivuxolimab. The CDR3 here is CASSRDSYEQYF. The CDR3 region has the DNA TGTGCCAGTAGCAGGGACAGCTACGAGCAGTACTTC.